This T cell receptor beta chain was documented in a study of T cells in Graves' hyperthyroidism and ophthalmopathy. On this clonotype itself: Its antigen is not known.

General study results and limits: Also found in blood were most expanded thyroid clonotypes above 0.001.

PBMCs were obtained from 9.5 to 10 ml fresh peripheral blood. RNA transcripts served as the template for amplifying TCR beta CDR3 regions. Primed by the HTBI set, a first-round RT-PCR was run on the TCR CDR3. TCRdb called the multiplex PCR reads again in MiXCR, with one record for every CDR3 protein. The data contain more than 650,000 distinct CDR3 sequences, 12% to 15% of them seen just once; the ten biggest clones take up 10% to 13%. The sequencing input was blood. This receptor was taken from a woman under 30 with Graves' hyperthyroidism.

CDR3 nucleotides: TGCAGTGGCCTAGGTGTGGACGAGCAGTACTTC. Translation: CSGLGVDEQYF. The rearrangement joins TRBV20-1 to TRBJ2-7; D gene uncertain. The CDR3 extends over 11 amino acids. V was shortened by 7 bases and J by 5 bases, with 12 bases between the two germline ends. The germline V gene has CDR1 DFQATT and CDR2 SNEGSKA (reference sequence).